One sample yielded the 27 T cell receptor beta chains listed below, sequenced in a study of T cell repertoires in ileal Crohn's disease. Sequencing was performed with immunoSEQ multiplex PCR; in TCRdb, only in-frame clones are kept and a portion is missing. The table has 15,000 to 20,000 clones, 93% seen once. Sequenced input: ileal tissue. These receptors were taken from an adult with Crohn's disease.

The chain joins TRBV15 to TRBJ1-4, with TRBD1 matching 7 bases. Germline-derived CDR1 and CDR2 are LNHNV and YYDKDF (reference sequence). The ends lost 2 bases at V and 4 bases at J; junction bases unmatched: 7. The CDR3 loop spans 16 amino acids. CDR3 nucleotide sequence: TGTGCCACCAGCAGACTAAGGGGACAGATTAATGAAAAACTGTTTTTT. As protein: CATSRLRGQINEKLFF.

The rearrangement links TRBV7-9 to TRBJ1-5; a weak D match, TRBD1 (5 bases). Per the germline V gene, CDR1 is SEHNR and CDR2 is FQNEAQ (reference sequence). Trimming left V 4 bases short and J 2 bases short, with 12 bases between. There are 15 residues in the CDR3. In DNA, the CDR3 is TGTGCCAGCAGCTCATCACGGGGGGGCAATCAGCCCCAGCATTTT. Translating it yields CASSSSRGGNQPQHF.

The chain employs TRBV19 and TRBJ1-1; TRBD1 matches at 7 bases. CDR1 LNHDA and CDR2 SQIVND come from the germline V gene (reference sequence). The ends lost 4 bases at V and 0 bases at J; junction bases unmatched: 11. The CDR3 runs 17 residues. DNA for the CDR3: TGTGCCAGTAGTACCGATGCTTGGACAGGCTTGAACACTGAAGCTTTCTTT. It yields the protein CASSTDAWTGLNTEAFF.

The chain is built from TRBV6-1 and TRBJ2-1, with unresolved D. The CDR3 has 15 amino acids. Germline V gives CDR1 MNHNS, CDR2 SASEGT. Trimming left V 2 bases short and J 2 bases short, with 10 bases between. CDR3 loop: CASSEFWPAYNEQFF. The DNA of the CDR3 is TGTGCCAGCAGTGAATTTTGGCCAGCCTACAATGAGCAGTTCTTC.

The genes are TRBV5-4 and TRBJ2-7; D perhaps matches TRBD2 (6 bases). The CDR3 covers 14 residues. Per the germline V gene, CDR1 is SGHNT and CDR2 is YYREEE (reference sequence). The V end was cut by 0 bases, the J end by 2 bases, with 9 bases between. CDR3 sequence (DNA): TGTGCCAGCAGCTTGGTGGGGGGACCCTACGAGCAGTACTTC. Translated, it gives CASSLVGGPYEQYF.

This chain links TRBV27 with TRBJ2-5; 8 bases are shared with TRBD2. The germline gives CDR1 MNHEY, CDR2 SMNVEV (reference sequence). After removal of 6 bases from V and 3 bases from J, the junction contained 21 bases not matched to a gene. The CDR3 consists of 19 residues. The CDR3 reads CASRERWASGFKNKETQYF. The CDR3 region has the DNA TGTGCCAGCAGGGAGCGTTGGGCTAGCGGGTTTAAGAATAAAGAGACCCAGTACTTC.

CDR3 in amino acids: CASSTTGGVIGELFF. CDR3 coding DNA: TGTGCCAGTAGTACGACAGGGGGTGTAATCGGGGAGCTGTTTTTT. The chain is built from TRBV19 and TRBJ2-2; 9 bases align to TRBD1. V shed 4 bases and J 7 bases; nucleotides not matched to a gene: 7. This CDR3 region has 15 residues. The germline CDR1 and CDR2 sequences are LNHDA and SQIVND (reference sequence).

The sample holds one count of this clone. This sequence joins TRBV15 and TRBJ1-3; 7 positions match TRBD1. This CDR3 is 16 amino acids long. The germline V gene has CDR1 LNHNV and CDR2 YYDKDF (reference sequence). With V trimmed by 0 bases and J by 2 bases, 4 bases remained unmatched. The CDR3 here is CATSRDPRGPGNTIYF. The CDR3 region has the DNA TGTGCCACCAGCAGAGATCCGAGGGGGCCTGGAAACACCATATATTTT.

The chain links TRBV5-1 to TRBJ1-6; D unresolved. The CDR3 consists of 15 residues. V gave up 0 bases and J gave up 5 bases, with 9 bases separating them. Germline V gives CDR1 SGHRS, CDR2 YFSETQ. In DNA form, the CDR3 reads TGCGCCAGCAGCTTGGCAGTGAGGGATAATTCACCCCTCCACTTT. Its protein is CASSLAVRDNSPLHF.

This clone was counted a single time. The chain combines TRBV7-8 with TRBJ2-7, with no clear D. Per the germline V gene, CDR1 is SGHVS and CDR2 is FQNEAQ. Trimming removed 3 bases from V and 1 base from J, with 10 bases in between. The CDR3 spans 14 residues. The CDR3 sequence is CASSFNFPSYEQYF. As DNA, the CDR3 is TGTGCCAGCAGCTTCAACTTCCCTTCCTACGAGCAGTACTTC.

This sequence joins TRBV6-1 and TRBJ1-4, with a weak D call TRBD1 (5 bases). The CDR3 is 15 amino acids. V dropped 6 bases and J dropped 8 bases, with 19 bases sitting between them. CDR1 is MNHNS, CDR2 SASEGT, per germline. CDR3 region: CASSEPRAREEKLFF. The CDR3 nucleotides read TGTGCCAGCAGCGAACCCAGGGCGCGGGAGGAAAAACTGTTTTTT.

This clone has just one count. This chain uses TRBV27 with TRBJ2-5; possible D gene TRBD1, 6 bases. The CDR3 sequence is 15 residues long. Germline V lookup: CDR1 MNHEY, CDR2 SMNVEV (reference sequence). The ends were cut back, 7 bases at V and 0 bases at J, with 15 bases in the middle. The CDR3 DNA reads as TGTGCCAGCATTGACAGGATACCGTACCAAGAGACCCAGTACTTC. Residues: CASIDRIPYQETQYF.

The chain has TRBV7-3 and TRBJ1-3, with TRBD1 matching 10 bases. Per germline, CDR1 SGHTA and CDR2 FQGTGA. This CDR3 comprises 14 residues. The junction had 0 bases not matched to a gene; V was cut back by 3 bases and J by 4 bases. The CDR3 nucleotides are TGTGCCAGCAGCTTGACAGGGGGCGGAAACACCATATATTTT. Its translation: CASSLTGGGNTIYF.

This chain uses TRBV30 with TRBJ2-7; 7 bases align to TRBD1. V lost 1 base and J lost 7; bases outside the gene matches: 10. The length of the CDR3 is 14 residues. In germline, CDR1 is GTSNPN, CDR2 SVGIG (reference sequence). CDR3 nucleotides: TGTGCCTGGAGTGCAAGGGACAGCGTGCGGGAGCAGTACTTC. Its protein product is CAWSARDSVREQYF.

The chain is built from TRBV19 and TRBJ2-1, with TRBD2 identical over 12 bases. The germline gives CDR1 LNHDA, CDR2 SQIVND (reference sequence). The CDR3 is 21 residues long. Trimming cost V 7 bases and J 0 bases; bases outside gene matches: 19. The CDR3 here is CASTRKEKLAGGVSSYNEQFF. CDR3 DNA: TGTGCCAGTACCCGAAAAGAGAAACTAGCGGGGGGTGTTAGCTCCTACAATGAGCAGTTCTTC.

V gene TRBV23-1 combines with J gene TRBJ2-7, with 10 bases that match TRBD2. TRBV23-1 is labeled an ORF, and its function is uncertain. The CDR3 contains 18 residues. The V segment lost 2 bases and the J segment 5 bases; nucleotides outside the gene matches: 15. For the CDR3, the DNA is TGCGCCAGCAGTCAACTTCCCTCAGACGGGACTAGCGTCCACGAGCAGTACTTC. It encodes CASSQLPSDGTSVHEQYF.

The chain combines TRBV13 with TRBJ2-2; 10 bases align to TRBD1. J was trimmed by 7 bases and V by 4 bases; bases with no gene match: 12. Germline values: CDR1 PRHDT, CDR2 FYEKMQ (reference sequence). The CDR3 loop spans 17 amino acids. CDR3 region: CASSYRQGAEFRGELFF. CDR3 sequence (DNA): TGTGCCAGCAGCTACCGACAGGGGGCCGAGTTTCGCGGGGAGCTGTTTTTT.

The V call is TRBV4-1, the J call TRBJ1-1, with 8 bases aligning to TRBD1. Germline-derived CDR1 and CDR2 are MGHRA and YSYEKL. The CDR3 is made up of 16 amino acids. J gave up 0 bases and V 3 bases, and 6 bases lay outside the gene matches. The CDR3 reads CASSHTGGKMNTEAFF. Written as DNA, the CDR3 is TGCGCCAGCAGCCATACAGGGGGGAAGATGAACACTGAAGCTTTCTTT.

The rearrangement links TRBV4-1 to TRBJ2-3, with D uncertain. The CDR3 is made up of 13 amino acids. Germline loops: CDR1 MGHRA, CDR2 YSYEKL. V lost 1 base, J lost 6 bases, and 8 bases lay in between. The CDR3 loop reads CASSQGNSDTQYF. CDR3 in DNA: TGCGCCAGCAGCCAAGGCAACTCCGATACGCAGTATTTT.

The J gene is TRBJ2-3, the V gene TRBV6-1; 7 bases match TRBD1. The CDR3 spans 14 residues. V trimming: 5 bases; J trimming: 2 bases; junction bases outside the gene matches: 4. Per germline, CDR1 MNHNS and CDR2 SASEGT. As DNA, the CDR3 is TGTGCCAGCAGTAGACAGGGATACACAGATACGCAGTATTTT. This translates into CASSRQGYTDTQYF.

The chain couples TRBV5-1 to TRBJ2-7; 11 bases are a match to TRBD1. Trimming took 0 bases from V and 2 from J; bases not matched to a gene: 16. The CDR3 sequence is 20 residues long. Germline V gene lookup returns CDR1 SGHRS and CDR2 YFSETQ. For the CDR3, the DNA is TGCGCCAGCAGCTTGGCCGTAAGGACAGGGGGCGACTATTCCCCCTACGAGCAGTACTTC. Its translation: CASSLAVRTGGDYSPYEQYF.

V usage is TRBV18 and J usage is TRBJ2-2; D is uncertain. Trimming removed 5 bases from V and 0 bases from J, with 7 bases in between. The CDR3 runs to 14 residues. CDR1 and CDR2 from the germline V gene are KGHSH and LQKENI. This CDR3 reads CASSTSTNTGELFF. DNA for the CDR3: TGTGCCAGCTCAACTTCAACGAACACCGGGGAGCTGTTTTTT.

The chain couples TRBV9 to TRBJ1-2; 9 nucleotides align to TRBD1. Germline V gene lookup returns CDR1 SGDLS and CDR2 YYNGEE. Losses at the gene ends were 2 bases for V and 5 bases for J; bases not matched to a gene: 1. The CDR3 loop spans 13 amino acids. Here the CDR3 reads CASSVDRGYGYTF. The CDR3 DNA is TGTGCCAGCAGCGTCGACAGGGGGTATGGCTACACCTTC. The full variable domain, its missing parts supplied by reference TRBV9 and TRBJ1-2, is DSGVTQTPKHLITATGQRVTLRCSPRSGDLSVYWYQQSLDQGLQFLIQYYNGEERAKGNILERFSAQQFPDLHSELNLSSLELGDSALYFCASSVDRGYGYTFGSGTRLTVV.

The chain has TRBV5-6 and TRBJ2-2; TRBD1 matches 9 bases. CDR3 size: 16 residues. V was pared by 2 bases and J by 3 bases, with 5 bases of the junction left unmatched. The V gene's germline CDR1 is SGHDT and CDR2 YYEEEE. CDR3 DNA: TGTGCCAGCAGCTTCCGGGACAGGGAGGACACCGGGGAGCTGTTTTTT. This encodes CASSFRDREDTGELFF.

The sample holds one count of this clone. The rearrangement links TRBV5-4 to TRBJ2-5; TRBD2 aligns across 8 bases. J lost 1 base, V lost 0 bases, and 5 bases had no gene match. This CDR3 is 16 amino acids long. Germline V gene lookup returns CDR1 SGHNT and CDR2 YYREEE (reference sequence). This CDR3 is CASSLGGGGLQETQYF. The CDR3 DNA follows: TGTGCCAGCAGCTTGGGCGGCGGGGGGCTCCAAGAGACCCAGTACTTC.

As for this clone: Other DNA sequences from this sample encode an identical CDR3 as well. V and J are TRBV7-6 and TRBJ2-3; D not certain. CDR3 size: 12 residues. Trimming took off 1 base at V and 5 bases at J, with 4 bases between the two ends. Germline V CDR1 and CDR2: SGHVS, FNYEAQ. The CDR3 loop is CASSLGEDTQYF. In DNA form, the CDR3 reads TGTGCCAGCAGCTTAGGCGAAGATACGCAGTATTTT.

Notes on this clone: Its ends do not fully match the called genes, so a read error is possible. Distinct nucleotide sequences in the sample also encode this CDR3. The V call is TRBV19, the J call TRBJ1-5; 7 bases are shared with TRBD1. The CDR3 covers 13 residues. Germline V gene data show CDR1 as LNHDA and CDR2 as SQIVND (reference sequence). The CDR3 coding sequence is TGTGCCAGTAGTGGCAGGGGGTATCAGCCCCAACATTTT. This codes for CASSGRGYQPQHF.